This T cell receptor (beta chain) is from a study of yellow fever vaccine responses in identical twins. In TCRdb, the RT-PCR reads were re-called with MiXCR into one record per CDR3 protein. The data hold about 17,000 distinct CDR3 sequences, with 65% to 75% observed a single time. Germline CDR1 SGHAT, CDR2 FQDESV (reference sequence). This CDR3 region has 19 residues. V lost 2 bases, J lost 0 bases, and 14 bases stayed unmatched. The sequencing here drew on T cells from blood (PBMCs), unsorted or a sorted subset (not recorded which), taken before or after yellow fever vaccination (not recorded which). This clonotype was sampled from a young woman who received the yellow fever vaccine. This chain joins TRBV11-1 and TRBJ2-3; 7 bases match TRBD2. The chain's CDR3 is CASSLIGEGRVGSTDTQYF. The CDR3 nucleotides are TGTGCCAGCAGCTTAATCGGGGAGGGGCGCGTAGGAAGCACAGATACGCAGTATTTT. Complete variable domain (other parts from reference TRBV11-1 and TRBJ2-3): EAEVAQSPRYKITEKSQAVAFWCDPISGHATLYWYRQILGQGPELLVQFQDESVVDDSQLPKDRFSAERLKGVDSTLKIQPAELGDSAMYLCASSLIGEGRVGSTDTQYFGPGTRLTVL.